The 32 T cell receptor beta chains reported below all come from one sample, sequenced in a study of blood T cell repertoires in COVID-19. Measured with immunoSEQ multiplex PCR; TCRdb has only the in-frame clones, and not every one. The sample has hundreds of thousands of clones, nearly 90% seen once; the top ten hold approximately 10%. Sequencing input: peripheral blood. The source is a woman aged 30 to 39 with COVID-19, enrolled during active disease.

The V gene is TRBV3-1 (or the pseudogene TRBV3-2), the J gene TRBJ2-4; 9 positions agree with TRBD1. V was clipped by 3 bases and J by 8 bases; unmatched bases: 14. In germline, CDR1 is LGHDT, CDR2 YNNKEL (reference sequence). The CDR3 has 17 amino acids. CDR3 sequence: CASSQSGTGLLGDIQYF. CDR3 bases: TGTGCCAGCAGCCAGAGCGGGACAGGGCTACTCGGGGACATTCAGTACTTC.

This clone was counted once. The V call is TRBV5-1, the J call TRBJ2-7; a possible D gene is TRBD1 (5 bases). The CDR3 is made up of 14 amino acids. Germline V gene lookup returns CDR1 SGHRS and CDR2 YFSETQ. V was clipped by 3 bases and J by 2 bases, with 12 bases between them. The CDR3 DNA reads TGCGCCAGCAGCTCGCTTGGGGCGCCCTACGAGCAGTACTTC. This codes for CASSSLGAPYEQYF.

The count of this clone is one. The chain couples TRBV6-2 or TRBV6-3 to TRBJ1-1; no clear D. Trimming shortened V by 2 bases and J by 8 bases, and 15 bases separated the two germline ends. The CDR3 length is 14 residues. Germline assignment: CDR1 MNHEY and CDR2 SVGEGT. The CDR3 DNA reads TGTGCCAGCAGTTACAGCCCGAGGAAGATGGAAGCTTTCTTT. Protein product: CASSYSPRKMEAFF.

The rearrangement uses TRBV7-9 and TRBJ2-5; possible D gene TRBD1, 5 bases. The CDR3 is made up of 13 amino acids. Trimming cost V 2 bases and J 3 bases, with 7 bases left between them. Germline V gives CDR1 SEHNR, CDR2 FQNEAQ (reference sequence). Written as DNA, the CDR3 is TGTGCCAGCAGCTTATCGACAGAAGAGACCCAGTACTTC. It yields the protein CASSLSTEETQYF. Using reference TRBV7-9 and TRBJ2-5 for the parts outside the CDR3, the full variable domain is DTGVSQNPRHKITKRGQNVTFRCDPISEHNRLYWYRQTLGQGPEFLTYFQNEAQLEKSRLLSDRFSAERPKGSFSTLEIQRTEQGDSAMYLCASSLSTEETQYFGPGTRLLVL.

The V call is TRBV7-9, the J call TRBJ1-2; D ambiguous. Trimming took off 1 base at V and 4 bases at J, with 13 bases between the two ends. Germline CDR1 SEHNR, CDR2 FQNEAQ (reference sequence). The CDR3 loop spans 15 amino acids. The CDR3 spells CASSLVGKNSYGYTF. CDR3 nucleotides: TGTGCCAGCAGCTTAGTGGGCAAGAATAGCTATGGCTACACCTTC.

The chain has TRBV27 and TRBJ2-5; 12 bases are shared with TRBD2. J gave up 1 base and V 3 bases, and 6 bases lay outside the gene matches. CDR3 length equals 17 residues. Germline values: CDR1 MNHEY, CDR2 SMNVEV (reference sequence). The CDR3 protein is CASSFRGLAGTQETQYF. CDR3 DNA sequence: TGTGCCAGCAGTTTTCGAGGACTAGCGGGGACCCAAGAGACCCAGTACTTC.

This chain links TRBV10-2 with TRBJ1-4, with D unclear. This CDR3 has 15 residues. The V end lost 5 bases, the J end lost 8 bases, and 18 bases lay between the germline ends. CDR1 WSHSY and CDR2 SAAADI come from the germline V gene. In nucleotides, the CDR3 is TGCGCCAGCAGTAAGAACCCCGGGATGCGAGAAAAACTGTTTTTT. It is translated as CASSKNPGMREKLFF.

The CDR3 bases are TGTGCCAGCAGTTACTCCGGGCAGGGCGGTGAAAAACTGTTTTTT. This gives the protein CASSYSGQGGEKLFF. This rearrangement joins TRBV6-5 to TRBJ1-4, with TRBD1 as a possible D gene (5 bases). The V end lost 0 bases, the J end lost 7 bases, and 12 bases lay between the germline ends. This CDR3 has 15 residues. Germline V gives CDR1 MNHEY, CDR2 SVGAGI.

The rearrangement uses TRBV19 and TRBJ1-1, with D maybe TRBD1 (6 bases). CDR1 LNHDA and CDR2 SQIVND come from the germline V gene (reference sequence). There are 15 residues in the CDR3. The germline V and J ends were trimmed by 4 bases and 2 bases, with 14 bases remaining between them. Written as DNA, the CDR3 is TGTGCCAGTAGTAGGAGGGGGGGCCTAAACACTGAAGCTTTCTTT. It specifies CASSRRGGLNTEAFF. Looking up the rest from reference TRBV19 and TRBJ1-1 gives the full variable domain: DGGITQSPKYLFRKEGQNVTLSCEQNLNHDAMYWYRQDPGQGLRLIYYSQIVNDFQKGDIAEGYSVSREKKESFPLTVTSAQKNPTAFYLCASSRRGGLNTEAFFGQGTRLTVV.

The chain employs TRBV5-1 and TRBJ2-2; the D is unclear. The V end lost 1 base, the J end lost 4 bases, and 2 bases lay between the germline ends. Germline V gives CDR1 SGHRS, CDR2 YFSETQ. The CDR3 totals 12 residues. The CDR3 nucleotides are TGCGCCAGCAGCTTGCTCACCGGGGAGCTGTTTTTT. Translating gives CASSLLTGELFF.

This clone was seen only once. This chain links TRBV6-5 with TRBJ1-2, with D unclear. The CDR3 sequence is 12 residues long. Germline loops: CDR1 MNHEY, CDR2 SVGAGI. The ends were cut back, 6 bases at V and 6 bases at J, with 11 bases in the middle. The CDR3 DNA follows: TGTGCCAGCAGCTACATGGGCCATGGCTACACCTTC. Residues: CASSYMGHGYTF.

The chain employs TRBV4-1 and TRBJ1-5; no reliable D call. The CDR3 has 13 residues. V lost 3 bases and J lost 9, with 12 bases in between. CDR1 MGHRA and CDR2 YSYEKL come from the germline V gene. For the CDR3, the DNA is TGCGCCAGCAGCCAGCAGGATAGTTGGCCCCAGCATTTT. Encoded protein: CASSQQDSWPQHF.

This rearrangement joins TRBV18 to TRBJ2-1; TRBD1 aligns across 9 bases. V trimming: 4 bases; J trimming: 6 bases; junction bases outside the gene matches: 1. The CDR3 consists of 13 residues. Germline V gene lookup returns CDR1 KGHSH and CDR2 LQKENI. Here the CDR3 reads CASSRTGVNEQFF. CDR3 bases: TGTGCCAGCTCACGGACAGGGGTCAATGAGCAGTTCTTC.

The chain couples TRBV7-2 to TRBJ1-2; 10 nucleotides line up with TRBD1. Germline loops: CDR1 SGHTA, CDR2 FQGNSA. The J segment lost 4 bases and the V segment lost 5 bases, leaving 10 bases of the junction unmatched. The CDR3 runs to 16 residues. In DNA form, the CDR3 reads TGTGCCAGCAGCCCCCGGACAGGGGGTATGGTCTATGGCTACACCTTC. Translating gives CASSPRTGGMVYGYTF.

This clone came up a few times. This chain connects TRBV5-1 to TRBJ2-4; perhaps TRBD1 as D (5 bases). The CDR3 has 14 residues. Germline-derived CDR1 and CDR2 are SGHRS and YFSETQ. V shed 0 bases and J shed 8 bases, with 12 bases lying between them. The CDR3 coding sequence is TGCGCCAGCAGCTTGGGGGGTGTCAGGGACATTCAGTACTTC. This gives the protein CASSLGGVRDIQYF.

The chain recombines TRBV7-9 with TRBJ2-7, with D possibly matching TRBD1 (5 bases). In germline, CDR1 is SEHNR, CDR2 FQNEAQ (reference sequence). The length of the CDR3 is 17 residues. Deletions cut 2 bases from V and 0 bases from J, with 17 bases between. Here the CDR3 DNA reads TGTGCCAGCAGCTTACCTCTCGTGGACACCACCTCCTACGAGCAGTACTTC. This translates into CASSLPLVDTTSYEQYF.

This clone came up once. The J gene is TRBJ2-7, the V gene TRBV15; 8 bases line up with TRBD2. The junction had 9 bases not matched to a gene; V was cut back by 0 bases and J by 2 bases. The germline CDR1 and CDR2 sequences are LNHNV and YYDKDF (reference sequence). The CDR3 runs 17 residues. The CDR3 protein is CATSREGWERGPYEQYF. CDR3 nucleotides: TGTGCCACCAGCAGAGAGGGCTGGGAGCGGGGGCCCTACGAGCAGTACTTC.

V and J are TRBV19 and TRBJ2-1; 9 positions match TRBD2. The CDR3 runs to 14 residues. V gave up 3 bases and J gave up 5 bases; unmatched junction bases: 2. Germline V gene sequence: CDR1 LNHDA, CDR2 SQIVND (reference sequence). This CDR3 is CASSIGLANNEQFF. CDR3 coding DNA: TGTGCCAGTAGTATCGGACTAGCGAACAATGAGCAGTTCTTC.

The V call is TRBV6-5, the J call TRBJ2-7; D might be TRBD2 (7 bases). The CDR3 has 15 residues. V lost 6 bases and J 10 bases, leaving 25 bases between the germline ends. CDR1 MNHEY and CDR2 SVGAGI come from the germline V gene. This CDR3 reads CASSSNLGGPPFQYF. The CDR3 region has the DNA TGTGCCAGCAGCAGCAATTTGGGGGGGCCCCCATTTCAGTACTTC.

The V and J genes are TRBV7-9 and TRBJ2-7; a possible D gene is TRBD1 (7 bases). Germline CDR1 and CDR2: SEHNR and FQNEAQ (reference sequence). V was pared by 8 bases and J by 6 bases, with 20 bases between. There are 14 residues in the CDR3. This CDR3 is CASSQGGTTGEQYF. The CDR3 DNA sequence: TGTGCCAGCTCGCAGGGGGGTACTACGGGCGAGCAGTACTTC.

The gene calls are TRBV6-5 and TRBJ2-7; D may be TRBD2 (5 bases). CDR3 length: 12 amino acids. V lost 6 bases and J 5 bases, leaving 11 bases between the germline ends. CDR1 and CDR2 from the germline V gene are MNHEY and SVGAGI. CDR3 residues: CASSDHGNEQYF. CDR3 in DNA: TGTGCCAGCAGCGACCACGGGAACGAGCAGTACTTC.

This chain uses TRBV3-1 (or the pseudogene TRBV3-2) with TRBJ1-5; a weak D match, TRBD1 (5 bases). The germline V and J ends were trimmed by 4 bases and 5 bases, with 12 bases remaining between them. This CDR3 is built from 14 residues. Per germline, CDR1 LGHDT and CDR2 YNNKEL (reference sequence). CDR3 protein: CASSPSWGDQPQHF. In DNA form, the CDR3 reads TGTGCCAGCAGCCCGAGCTGGGGGGATCAGCCCCAGCATTTT.

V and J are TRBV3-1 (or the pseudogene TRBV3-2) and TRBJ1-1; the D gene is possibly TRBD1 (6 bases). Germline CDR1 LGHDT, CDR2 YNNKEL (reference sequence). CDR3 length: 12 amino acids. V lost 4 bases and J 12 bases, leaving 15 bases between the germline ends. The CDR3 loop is CASSPGQLASFF. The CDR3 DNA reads TGTGCCAGCAGCCCCGGACAGTTGGCTTCTTTCTTT.

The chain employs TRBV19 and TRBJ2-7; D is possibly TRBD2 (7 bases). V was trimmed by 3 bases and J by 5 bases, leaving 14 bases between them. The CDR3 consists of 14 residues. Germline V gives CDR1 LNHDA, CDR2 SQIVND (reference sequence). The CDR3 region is CASSMGGGLDEQYF. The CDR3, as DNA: TGTGCCAGTAGTATGGGGGGGGGCCTCGACGAGCAGTACTTC.

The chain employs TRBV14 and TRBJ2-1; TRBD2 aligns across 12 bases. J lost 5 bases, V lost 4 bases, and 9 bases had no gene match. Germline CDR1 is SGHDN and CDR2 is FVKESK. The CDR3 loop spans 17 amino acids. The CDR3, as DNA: TGTGCCAGCAGCCGTGAAATTCTAGCGGGGGGGGACAATGAGCAGTTCTTC. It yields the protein CASSREILAGGDNEQFF.

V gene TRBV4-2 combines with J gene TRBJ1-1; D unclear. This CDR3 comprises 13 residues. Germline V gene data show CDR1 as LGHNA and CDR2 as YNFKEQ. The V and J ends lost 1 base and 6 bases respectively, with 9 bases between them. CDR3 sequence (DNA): TGTGCCAGCAGCCAAGCCCCGGGAGCTGAAGCTTTCTTT. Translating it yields CASSQAPGAEAFF.

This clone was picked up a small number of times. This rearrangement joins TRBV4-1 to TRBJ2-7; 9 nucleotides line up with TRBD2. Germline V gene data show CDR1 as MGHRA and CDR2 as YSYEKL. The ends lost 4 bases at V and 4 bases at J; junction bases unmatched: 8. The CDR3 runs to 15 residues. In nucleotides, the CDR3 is TGCGCCAGCAGCCGAGGCTCGGCGGGGGGGTACGAGCAGTACTTC. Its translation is CASSRGSAGGYEQYF.

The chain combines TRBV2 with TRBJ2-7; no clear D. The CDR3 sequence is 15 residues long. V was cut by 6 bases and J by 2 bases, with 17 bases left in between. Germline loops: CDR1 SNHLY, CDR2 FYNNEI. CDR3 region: CASRPTRLQTYEQYF. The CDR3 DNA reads TGTGCCAGCAGGCCAACGCGGCTACAAACCTACGAGCAGTACTTC.

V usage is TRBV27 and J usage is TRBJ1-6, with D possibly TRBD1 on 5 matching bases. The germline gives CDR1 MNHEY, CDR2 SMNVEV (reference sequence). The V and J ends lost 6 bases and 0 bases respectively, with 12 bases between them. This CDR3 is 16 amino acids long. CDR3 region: CASRERQSSYNSPLHF. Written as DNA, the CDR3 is TGTGCCAGCAGAGAACGACAGAGCTCCTATAATTCACCCCTCCACTTT.

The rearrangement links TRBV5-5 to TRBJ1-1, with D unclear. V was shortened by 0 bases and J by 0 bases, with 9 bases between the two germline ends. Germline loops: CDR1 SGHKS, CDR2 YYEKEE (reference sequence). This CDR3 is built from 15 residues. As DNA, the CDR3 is TGTGCCAGCAGCTTGGCGGCGGCCTTGAACACTGAAGCTTTCTTT. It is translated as CASSLAAALNTEAFF.

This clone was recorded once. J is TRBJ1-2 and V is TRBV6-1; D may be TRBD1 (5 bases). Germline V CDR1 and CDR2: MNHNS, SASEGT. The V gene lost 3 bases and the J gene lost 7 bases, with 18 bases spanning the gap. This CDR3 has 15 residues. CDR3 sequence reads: CASSDRAKSVAGYTF. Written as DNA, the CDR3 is TGTGCCAGCAGTGACAGGGCGAAGAGTGTTGCTGGCTACACCTTC.

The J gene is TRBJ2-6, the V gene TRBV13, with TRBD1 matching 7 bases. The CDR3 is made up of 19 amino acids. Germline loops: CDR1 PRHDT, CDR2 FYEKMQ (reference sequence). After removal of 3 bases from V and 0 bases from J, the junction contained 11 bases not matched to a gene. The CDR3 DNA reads TGTGCCAGCAGCTTCCTAACAGGGGAAGTAAGCTCTGGGGCCAACGTCCTGACTTTC. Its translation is CASSFLTGEVSSGANVLTF.